This record concerns one T cell receptor (beta chain) sequence. Its antigen is not known. This entry comes from a study of blood T cells in healthy people across ages. Study-wide findings and caveats: Measured against age, TCR beta diversity per million T cells decreased in a roughly linear manner.

In germline, CDR1 is PRHDT, CDR2 FYEKMQ (reference sequence). The CDR3 extends over 17 amino acids. Trimming removed 4 bases from V and 2 bases from J, with 19 bases in between. The second PCR ran about 6 to 11 cycles with a sample-barcoded 5' primer and J-beta primers. TCRdb called the 5' RACE reads again in MiXCR, with one record for every CDR3 protein. The sample carries 850,000 to 1,300,000 distinct CDR3 sequences, around 43% recorded once. The sequenced sample consisted of blood. The TCR sequence derives from a woman aged 55 to 70 in good health. The rearrangement uses TRBV13 and TRBJ2-3; D is undetermined. This CDR3 reads CASSCALRLEDTDTQYF. Written as DNA, the CDR3 is TGTGCCAGCAGCTGTGCTCTGCGACTCGAGGACACAGATACGCAGTATTTT.